This T cell receptor (beta chain) was documented in a study of cytomegalovirus exposure and HLA in healthy donors. Whole-study findings and limits: In terms of immune exposure information, only CMV serostatus was available. A later analysis found common viral pathogens apparently linked to several of the most significant clusters.

PCR amplification relied on 60 Vbeta primers (plus 13 Jbeta primers). Per the original methods: Among the unique TCR beta chains that a later analysis counted, about 84 million in all, 10 million to 11 million were shared. TCRdb's copy holds only in-frame clones and misses some; the assay was immunoSEQ multiplex PCR. That table furnishes V, J and clone size, whereas the DNA furnished D and trimming. Found here are around 180,000 clones, around four fifths of them singletons; the top ten hold about 13%. V was shortened by 5 bases and J by 7 bases, with 9 bases between the two germline ends. This CDR3 is 12 amino acids long. The germline gives CDR1 PRHDT, CDR2 FYEKMQ (reference sequence). With respect to this clone: Its antigen is not known.

This TCR derives from a woman in her 50s in good health and CMV-seropositive. Material for sequencing was PBMCs. This chain joins TRBV13 and TRBJ2-1, with D perhaps matching TRBD1 (6 bases). CDR3 residues: CASSPQGNEQFF. CDR3 DNA sequence: TGTGCCAGCAGCCCACAGGGAAATGAGCAGTTCTTC.